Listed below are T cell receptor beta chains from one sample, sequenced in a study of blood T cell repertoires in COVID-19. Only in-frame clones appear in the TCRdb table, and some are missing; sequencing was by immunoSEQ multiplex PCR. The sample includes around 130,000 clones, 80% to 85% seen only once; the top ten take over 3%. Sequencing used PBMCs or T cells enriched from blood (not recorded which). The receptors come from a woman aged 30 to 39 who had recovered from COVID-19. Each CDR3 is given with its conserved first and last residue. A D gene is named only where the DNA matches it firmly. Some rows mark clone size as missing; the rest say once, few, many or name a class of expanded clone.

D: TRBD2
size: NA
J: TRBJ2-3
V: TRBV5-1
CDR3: CASSLAGGPPDTQYF
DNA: TGCGCCAGCAGCTTGGCGGGAGGGCCCCCAGATACGCAGTATTTT

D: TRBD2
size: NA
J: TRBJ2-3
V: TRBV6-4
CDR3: CASSRASGSGDTQYF
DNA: TGTGCCAGCAGTAGGGCTAGCGGGAGTGGAGATACGCAGTATTTT

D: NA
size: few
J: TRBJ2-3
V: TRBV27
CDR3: CASSRSDWYDTDTQYF
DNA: TGTGCCAGCAGTCGCTCCGACTGGTACGATACAGATACGCAGTATTTT

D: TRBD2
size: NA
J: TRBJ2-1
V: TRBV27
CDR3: CASSFARGAGDNEQFF
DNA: TGTGCCAGCAGTTTTGCAAGGGGAGCGGGAGATAATGAGCAGTTCTTC

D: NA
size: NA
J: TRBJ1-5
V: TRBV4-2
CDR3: CASSPDTRSNQPQHF
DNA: TGTGCCAGCAGCCCAGACACAAGAAGCAATCAGCCCCAGCATTTT

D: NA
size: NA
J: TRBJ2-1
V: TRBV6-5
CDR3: CASRPDSVGSNEQFF
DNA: TGTGCCAGCAGGCCGGACAGTGTGGGCTCCAATGAGCAGTTCTTC

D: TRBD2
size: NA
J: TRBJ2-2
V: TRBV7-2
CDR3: CASSRLAATYTGELFF
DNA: TGTGCCAGCAGCCGTCTAGCGGCGACTTACACCGGGGAGCTGTTTTTT

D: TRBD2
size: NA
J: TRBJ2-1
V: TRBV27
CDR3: CASSSRLAGFNEQFF
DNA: TGTGCCAGCAGTTCCCGTTTAGCGGGATTCAATGAGCAGTTCTTC

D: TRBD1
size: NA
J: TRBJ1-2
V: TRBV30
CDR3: CAWDPGTVNYGYTF
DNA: TGTGCCTGGGACCCCGGGACAGTTAACTATGGCTACACCTTC

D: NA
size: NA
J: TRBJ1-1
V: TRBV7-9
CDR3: CASTFLGEAFF
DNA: TGTGCCAGCACCTTCCTCGGTGAAGCTTTCTTT

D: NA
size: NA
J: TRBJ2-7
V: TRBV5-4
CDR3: CASRPQGYPSYEQYF
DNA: TGTGCCAGCAGGCCCCAGGGTTATCCCTCCTACGAGCAGTACTTC

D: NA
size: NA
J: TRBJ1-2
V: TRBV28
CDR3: CASRLQDRSYGYTF
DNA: TGTGCCAGCAGGCTACAGGATCGCAGCTATGGCTACACCTTC

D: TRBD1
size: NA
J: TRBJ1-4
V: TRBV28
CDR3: CAGRDRGSPNEKLFF
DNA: TGTGCCGGCCGGGACAGGGGATCCCCTAATGAAAAACTGTTTTTT

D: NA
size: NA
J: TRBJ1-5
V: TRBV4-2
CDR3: CASTREVGANQPQHF
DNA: TGTGCCAGCACCCGCGAGGTTGGAGCCAATCAGCCCCAGCATTTT

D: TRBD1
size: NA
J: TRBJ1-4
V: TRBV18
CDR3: CASSPRTGSNEKLFF
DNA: TGTGCCAGCTCACCACGGACAGGTTCTAATGAAAAACTGTTTTTT

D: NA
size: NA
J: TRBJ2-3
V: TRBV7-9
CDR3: CASRSTDTQYF
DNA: TGTGCCAGCCGGAGCACAGATACGCAGTATTTT

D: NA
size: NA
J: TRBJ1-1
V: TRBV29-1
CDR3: CSVEGRARTEAFF
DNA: TGCAGCGTTGAGGGCAGGGCTCGCACTGAAGCTTTCTTT

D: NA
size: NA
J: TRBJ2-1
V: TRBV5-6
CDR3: CASSLGVRVYEQFF
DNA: TGTGCCAGCAGCTTAGGGGTTAGGGTTTATGAGCAGTTCTTC

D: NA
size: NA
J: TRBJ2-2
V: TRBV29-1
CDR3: CSVVSQSNTGELFF
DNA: TGCAGCGTTGTAAGTCAGTCGAACACCGGGGAGCTGTTTTTT

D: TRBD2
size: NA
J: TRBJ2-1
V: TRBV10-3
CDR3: CAIKKGDALSGTSGRGSYNEQFF
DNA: TGTGCCATCAAAAAGGGGGATGCGCTCTCCGGGACTAGCGGGAGAGGGTCCTACAATGAGCAGTTCTTC

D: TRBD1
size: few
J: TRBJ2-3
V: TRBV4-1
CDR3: CASSQDTGVIDTQYF
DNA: TGCGCCAGCAGCCAAGATACAGGGGTAATAGATACGCAGTATTTT

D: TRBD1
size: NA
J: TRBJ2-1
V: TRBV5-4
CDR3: CASSLGGTGRNEQFF
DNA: TGTGCCAGCAGCTTGGGCGGGACAGGGCGCAATGAGCAGTTCTTC

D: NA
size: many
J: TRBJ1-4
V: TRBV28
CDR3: CASSSPRGGTNEKLFF
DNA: TGTGCCAGCAGTTCTCCTAGAGGGGGAACTAATGAAAAACTGTTTTTT

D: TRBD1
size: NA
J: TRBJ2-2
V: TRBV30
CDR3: CAWSPPRQGNRELFF
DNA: TGTGCCTGGAGTCCCCCTAGACAGGGTAACCGGGAGCTGTTTTTT

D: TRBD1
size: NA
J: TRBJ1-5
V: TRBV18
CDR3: CASSSTGKGNQPQHF
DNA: TGTGCCAGCTCATCGACAGGGAAGGGCAATCAGCCCCAGCATTTT

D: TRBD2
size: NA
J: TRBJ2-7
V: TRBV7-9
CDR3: CASSLGVTSGHPKRHEQYF
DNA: TGTGCCAGCAGCTTAGGGGTGACTAGCGGCCATCCCAAAAGGCACGAGCAGTACTTC